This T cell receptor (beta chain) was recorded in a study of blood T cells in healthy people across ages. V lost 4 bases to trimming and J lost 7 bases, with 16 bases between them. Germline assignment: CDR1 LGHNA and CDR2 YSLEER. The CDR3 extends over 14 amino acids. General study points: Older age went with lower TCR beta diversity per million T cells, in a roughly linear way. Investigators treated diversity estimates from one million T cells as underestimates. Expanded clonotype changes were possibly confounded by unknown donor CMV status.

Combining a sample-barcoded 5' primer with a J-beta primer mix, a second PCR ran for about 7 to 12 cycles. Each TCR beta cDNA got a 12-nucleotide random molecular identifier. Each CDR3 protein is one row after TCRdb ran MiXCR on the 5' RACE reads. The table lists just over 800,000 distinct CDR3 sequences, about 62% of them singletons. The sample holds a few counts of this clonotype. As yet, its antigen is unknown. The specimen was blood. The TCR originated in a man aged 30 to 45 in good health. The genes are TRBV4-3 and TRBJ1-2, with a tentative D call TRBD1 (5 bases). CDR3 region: CASSPPGREAGYTF. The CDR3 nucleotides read TGCGCCAGCAGCCCTCCAGGGCGGGAGGCTGGCTACACCTTC.